This passage covers 10 T cell receptor beta chains from one sample sequenced in a study of PD-1 blockade in classical Hodgkin lymphoma. All patients experienced relapse after autologous stem cell transplantation, and brentuximab vedotin exposure was variable. Isolation of CD8+ T cells from thawed PBMCs used magnetic negative selection. Assay: immunoSEQ multiplex PCR; the TCRdb copy retains only in-frame clones and omits some. The profile shows approximately 8,000 clones, roughly 84% of them singletons. The sequencing used CD8+ T cells from blood, collected at baseline. The source is a human donor with classical Hodgkin lymphoma.

The chain has TRBV28 and TRBJ1-1; 7 bases fit TRBD1. Trimming cost V 5 bases and J 1 base; bases outside gene matches: 1. The CDR3 has 13 amino acids. Germline CDR1 reads MDHEN; CDR2 reads SYDVKM. CDR3 DNA sequence: TGTGCCAGCAGTCAGGGGGAGAACACTGAAGCTTTCTTT. Its translation is CASSQGENTEAFF.

This chain joins TRBV7-9 and TRBJ2-5; D possibly uses TRBD1 or TRBD2 (5 bases each). In germline, CDR1 is SEHNR, CDR2 FQNEAQ (reference sequence). The CDR3 has 15 amino acids. Trimming removed 10 bases at V and 2 bases at J, with 20 bases between. CDR3 bases: TGTGCCAACTCCTCGGGGCCATACGGGCAAGAGACCCAGTACTTC. This translates into CANSSGPYGQETQYF.

The CDR3 loop reads CASSMSTGGNTEAFF. CDR3 sequence (DNA): TGTGCCAGTAGTATGTCCACAGGGGGGAACACTGAAGCTTTCTTT. The chain employs TRBV19 and TRBJ1-1, with 8 bases identical to TRBD1. J was trimmed by 1 base and V by 3 bases; bases with no gene match: 4. CDR3 length: 15 residues. Germline V gene data show CDR1 as LNHDA and CDR2 as SQIVND (reference sequence).

CDR3: CASSDKGGMDTQYF. CDR3 bases: TGTGCCAGCAGCGACAAGGGAGGAATGGATACGCAGTATTTT. The rearrangement joins TRBV27 to TRBJ2-3; the D gene is possibly TRBD2 (6 bases). The CDR3 totals 14 residues. The germline V gene encodes CDR1 MNHEY and CDR2 SMNVEV (reference sequence). V was trimmed by 6 bases and J by 6 bases, leaving 16 bases between them.

This chain uses TRBV7-9 with TRBJ2-4; weak D call: TRBD1 (6 bases). The V gene lost 0 bases and the J gene lost 8 bases, with 17 bases spanning the gap. Germline-derived CDR1 and CDR2 are SEHNR and FQNEAQ (reference sequence). The CDR3 runs 16 residues. CDR3 sequence: CASSLAPGANPDIQYF. CDR3 in DNA: TGTGCCAGCAGCTTAGCGCCAGGGGCCAACCCGGACATTCAGTACTTC. The full variable domain, completed using reference TRBV7-9 and TRBJ2-4, is DTGVSQNPRHKITKRGQNVTFRCDPISEHNRLYWYRQTLGQGPEFLTYFQNEAQLEKSRLLSDRFSAERPKGSFSTLEIQRTEQGDSAMYLCASSLAPGANPDIQYFGAGTRLSVL.

CDR3 region: CASSILAGGWDEQFF. The DNA for the CDR3 is TGTGCCAGTAGTATACTAGCGGGGGGGTGGGATGAGCAGTTCTTC. This chain links TRBV19 with TRBJ2-1, with TRBD2 matching over 12 bases. V trimming: 2 bases; J trimming: 8 bases; junction bases outside the gene matches: 4. Looked up from germline, CDR1 is LNHDA and CDR2 is SQIVND (reference sequence). The CDR3 is 15 residues long.

V gene TRBV2 combines with J gene TRBJ2-2, with D unclear. Germline values: CDR1 SNHLY, CDR2 FYNNEI. The CDR3 runs to 16 residues. V gave up 2 bases and J gave up 4 bases, with 14 bases separating them. This chain's CDR3 is CASSEIRVPPTGELFF. The CDR3 DNA sequence: TGTGCCAGCAGTGAAATAAGGGTCCCCCCCACCGGGGAGCTGTTTTTT.

The chain links TRBV27 to TRBJ2-7; TRBD1 or TRBD2 may be the D gene (7 bases each). This CDR3 is built from 15 residues. The germline V and J ends were trimmed by 5 bases and 4 bases, with 18 bases remaining between them. Germline V gene lookup returns CDR1 MNHEY and CDR2 SMNVEV (reference sequence). The CDR3 protein is CASSLRGGARYEQYF. Here the CDR3 DNA reads TGTGCCAGCAGTCTCAGGGGGGGGGCCCGGTACGAGCAGTACTTC.

The gene calls are TRBV7-1 and TRBJ2-1; D is unclear. TRBV7-1 has ORF status, its function being uncertain. The CDR3 loop spans 15 amino acids. Trimming removed 5 bases at V and 5 bases at J, with 16 bases between. CDR3 amino acids: CASSPSPFKDNEQFF. CDR3 nucleotide sequence: TGTGCCAGCAGCCCCAGTCCTTTCAAGGACAATGAGCAGTTCTTC.

The CDR3 DNA reads as TGCGCCAGCAGCCCTCACACAGATACGCAGTATTTT. Its protein is CASSPHTDTQYF. This rearrangement joins TRBV4-1 to TRBJ2-3; D not resolved. The CDR3 has 12 residues. With 4 bases removed from V and 2 bases from J, the gap between germline ends came to 4 bases. Germline V gene lookup returns CDR1 MGHRA and CDR2 YSYEKL.